These 21 T cell receptor beta chains were all obtained from the same sample, sequenced in a study of T cells after yellow fever vaccination. One entry per CDR3 protein, called by TCRdb with MiXCR from the 5' RACE reads. The sample records 50,000 to 65,000 distinct CDR3 sequences, less than 8% being singletons. The sequencing used CD8+ T cells not binding an NS4B(214-222) dextramer, sorted from PBMCs, collected around 45 days after the first yellow fever vaccination. The origin of the receptors is a man aged 18 to 35 who received the YFV17D yellow fever vaccine.

This clonotype turned up a few times. The J gene is TRBJ2-7, the V gene TRBV5-1; a possible D gene is TRBD2 (6 bases). The germline V gene has CDR1 SGHRS and CDR2 YFSETQ. Between the trimmed V and J ends, which lost 5 bases and 2 bases, there was a span of 14 bases. CDR3 size: 14 residues. In DNA, the CDR3 is TGCGCCAGCAGTACCCGAGCGGGCCCCTACGAGCAGTACTTC. Translating it yields CASSTRAGPYEQYF.

This clonotype was detected ten times or more. This chain links TRBV30 with TRBJ2-5, with 7 bases identical to TRBD2. This CDR3 comprises 16 residues. The V gene's germline CDR1 is GTSNPN and CDR2 SVGIG (reference sequence). V dropped 1 base and J dropped 1; count of bases not matched to a gene: 9. CDR3 bases: TGTGCCTGGAGTGGAAGGGGTCTAGCGGTCCAAGAGACCCAGTACTTC. Translated, it gives CAWSGRGLAVQETQYF.

This clonotype was picked up many times. The rearrangement uses TRBV4-3 and TRBJ1-1; no clear D. CDR3 length equals 13 residues. Trimming removed 0 bases at V and 3 bases at J, with 5 bases between. Germline assignment: CDR1 LGHNA and CDR2 YSLEER. The CDR3 DNA reads as TGCGCCAGCAGCCAAGATCGGGACACTGAAGCTTTCTTT. The encoded protein is CASSQDRDTEAFF.

This clonotype was picked up many times. This chain connects TRBV12-3 or TRBV12-4 to TRBJ2-5; TRBD1 aligns across 7 bases. With 6 bases clipped from V and 1 base from J, the junction kept 11 bases outside the gene matches. CDR3 length equals 16 residues. In nucleotides, the CDR3 is TGTGCCAGCAGCCAACCGGGACAGCGTATCCAAGAGACCCAGTACTTC. Protein: CASSQPGQRIQETQYF.

This clonotype was seen a handful of times. J is TRBJ2-7 and V is TRBV20-1; 12 positions agree with TRBD1. The J segment lost 4 bases and the V segment lost 6 bases, leaving 1 base of the junction unmatched. CDR1 DFQATT and CDR2 SNEGSKA come from the germline V gene (reference sequence). The CDR3 consists of 12 residues. The CDR3 DNA reads as TGCAGTGCGGGACAGGGGGCGTACGAGCAGTACTTC. As protein: CSAGQGAYEQYF.

This clonotype appeared many times. The V call is TRBV6-1, the J call TRBJ2-1; 10 bases map to TRBD1. Looked up from germline, CDR1 is MNHNS and CDR2 is SASEGT. The junction had 5 bases not matched to a gene; V was cut back by 6 bases and J by 3 bases. This CDR3 is built from 15 residues. CDR3 in amino acids: CASRPGQGFYNEQFF. The CDR3 DNA sequence: TGTGCCAGCAGACCGGGACAGGGGTTCTACAATGAGCAGTTCTTC.

This clonotype was seen at least ten times. The chain employs TRBV7-2 and TRBJ2-2, with D uncertain. V lost 3 bases and J lost 9, with 5 bases in between. Germline-derived CDR1 and CDR2 are SGHTA and FQGNSA. The CDR3 contains 11 residues. CDR3 region: CASSFSRELFF. The CDR3 region has the DNA TGTGCCAGCAGCTTTTCCCGGGAGCTGTTTTTT. Full variable domain (remainder filled in from reference TRBV7-2 and TRBJ2-2): GAGVSQSPSNKVTEKGKDVELRCDPISGHTALYWYRQSLGQGLEFLIYFQGNSAPDKSGLPSDRFSAERTGGSVSTLTIQRTQQEDSAVYLCASSFSRELFFGEGSRLTVL.

This clonotype showed up many times. The chain is built from TRBV5-1 and TRBJ2-1, with D perhaps matching TRBD2 (5 bases). The CDR3 is 15 amino acids. Germline assignment: CDR1 SGHRS and CDR2 YFSETQ. The V and J ends lost 7 bases and 1 base respectively, with 15 bases between them. CDR3 residues: CASGGWGMSYNEQFF. The CDR3 nucleotides read TGCGCCAGCGGCGGGTGGGGTATGTCCTACAATGAGCAGTTCTTC.

This clonotype came up a few times. This chain links TRBV29-1 with TRBJ2-1; perhaps TRBD2 as D (6 bases). Germline V gene sequence: CDR1 SQVTM, CDR2 ANQGSEA. Trimming cost V 6 bases and J 4 bases, with 16 bases left between them. The CDR3 contains 14 residues. Here the CDR3 reads CSVDDSRGYNEQFF. In nucleotides, the CDR3 is TGCAGCGTCGATGACAGCCGGGGGTACAATGAGCAGTTCTTC.

The rearrangement joins TRBV15 to TRBJ2-3; TRBD2 agrees at 7 bases. The V and J ends lost 5 bases and 1 base, in that order; junction bases with no gene match: 3. The CDR3 loop spans 14 amino acids. Germline V gene lookup returns CDR1 LNHNV and CDR2 YYDKDF (reference sequence). For the CDR3, the DNA is TGTGCCACCAGCGAGCGGGGCCGCACAGATACGCAGTATTTT. The encoded protein is CATSERGRTDTQYF. Full variable domain (rest looked up from reference TRBV15 and TRBJ2-3): DAMVIQNPRYQVTQFGKPVTLSCSQTLNHNVMYWYQQKSSQAPKLLFHYYDKDFNNEADTPDNFQSRRPNTSFCFLDIRSPGLGDTAMYLCATSERGRTDTQYFGPGTRLTVL.

This rearrangement joins TRBV6-2 or TRBV6-3 to TRBJ2-1; 7 bases align to TRBD2. The CDR3 loop spans 13 amino acids. Looked up from germline, CDR1 is MNHEY and CDR2 is SVGEGT. The V gene end was trimmed by 6 bases and the J gene end by 7 bases; junction bases not matched to a gene: 6. The CDR3 loop is CASSRTSENEQFF. The DNA for the CDR3 is TGTGCCAGCAGCCGGACTAGTGAGAATGAGCAGTTCTTC.

CDR3 protein: CASSLYDLGTEAFF. In DNA, the CDR3 is TGTGCCAGCAGCTTATACGATTTGGGCACTGAAGCTTTCTTT. The chain carries TRBV5-5 and TRBJ1-1; no firm D call. The CDR3 loop spans 14 amino acids. The germline V gene has CDR1 SGHKS and CDR2 YYEKEE (reference sequence). Trimming cost V 2 bases and J 4 bases, with 12 bases left between them.

This clonotype was seen more than once but under ten times. The V call is TRBV5-1, the J call TRBJ1-4; perhaps TRBD1 as D (5 bases). Trimming removed 2 bases at V and 5 bases at J, with 13 bases between. CDR3 length: 15 amino acids. The germline CDR1 and CDR2 sequences are SGHRS and YFSETQ. The CDR3 bases are TGCGCCAGCAGCTTAGAGCGGGACGGGAATGAAAAACTGTTTTTT. This encodes CASSLERDGNEKLFF.

This chain connects TRBV4-1 to TRBJ1-4; D is uncertain. The CDR3 runs 17 residues. Trimming took off 4 bases at V and 7 bases at J, with 22 bases between the two ends. CDR1 MGHRA and CDR2 YSYEKL come from the germline V gene. The CDR3, as DNA: TGCGCCAGCAGCCGAGGCCTGAGTGGAGTTTTGGGTGAAAAACTGTTTTTT. It specifies CASSRGLSGVLGEKLFF.

The sample holds many counts of this clonotype. The chain recombines TRBV7-9 with TRBJ1-2, with a possible D match to TRBD1 (5 bases). The CDR3 runs to 14 residues. Germline V gene sequence: CDR1 SEHNR, CDR2 FQNEAQ (reference sequence). V was pared by 8 bases and J by 5 bases, with 18 bases between. CDR3: CASDLVGAPYGYTF. Here the CDR3 DNA reads TGTGCCAGCGATTTAGTCGGGGCCCCTTATGGCTACACCTTC.

The V gene is TRBV27, the J gene TRBJ1-6, with D tentatively TRBD1 (5 bases). Trimming shortened V by 3 bases and J by 9 bases, and 9 bases separated the two germline ends. Germline values: CDR1 MNHEY, CDR2 SMNVEV (reference sequence). The CDR3 covers 13 residues. CDR3 protein: CASSLLGGSPLHF. The CDR3 nucleotides read TGTGCCAGCAGTTTGTTGGGGGGTTCACCCCTCCACTTT.

Only a few counts were recorded for this clonotype. The V and J genes are TRBV12-3 or TRBV12-4 and TRBJ2-3, with 8 bases matching TRBD2. The CDR3 is 16 amino acids. V trimming: 7 bases; J trimming: 1 base; junction bases outside the gene matches: 10. The CDR3 region is CASKGERRGGTDTQYF. The CDR3 coding sequence is TGTGCCAGCAAAGGCGAAAGGCGGGGGGGCACAGATACGCAGTATTTT.

A few counts support this clonotype. The V and J genes are TRBV4-2 and TRBJ2-1; D remains ambiguous. CDR1 LGHNA and CDR2 YNFKEQ come from the germline V gene. There are 14 residues in the CDR3. V shed 4 bases and J shed 3 bases, with 10 bases lying between them. CDR3 sequence (DNA): TGTGCCAGCAGCCCCGTCGCAGACTACAATGAGCAGTTCTTC. It is translated as CASSPVADYNEQFF.

The CDR3 DNA reads as TGCAGTGCTAGAGAGGGGAGGGGGGGGAATCAGCCCCAGCATTTT. It encodes CSAREGRGGNQPQHF. The chain has TRBV20-1 and TRBJ1-5, with D possibly matching TRBD1 (6 bases). CDR1 and CDR2 from the germline V gene are DFQATT and SNEGSKA (reference sequence). This CDR3 contains 15 residues. V lost 0 bases and J lost 4, with 13 bases in between.

This clonotype was found a few times. This chain connects TRBV7-9 to TRBJ2-7; a weak D match, TRBD1 (7 bases). CDR3 size: 15 residues. The germline V and J ends were trimmed by 5 bases and 6 bases, with 20 bases remaining between them. CDR1 and CDR2 from the germline V gene are SEHNR and FQNEAQ (reference sequence). The CDR3 sequence: CASSPRTGGVGEQYF. The DNA of the CDR3 is TGTGCCAGCAGCCCTCGGACAGGAGGGGTCGGCGAGCAGTACTTC.

Ten or more counts support this clonotype. This chain joins TRBV5-1 and TRBJ2-1; D is tentatively TRBD1 or TRBD2 (7 bases each). Germline values: CDR1 SGHRS, CDR2 YFSETQ. The CDR3 totals 17 residues. V was pared by 0 bases and J by 10 bases, with 23 bases between. CDR3 sequence reads: CASSLVQTGRVPQEQFF. The CDR3 DNA reads as TGCGCCAGCAGCTTGGTACAGACAGGGAGGGTTCCCCAAGAGCAGTTCTTC.